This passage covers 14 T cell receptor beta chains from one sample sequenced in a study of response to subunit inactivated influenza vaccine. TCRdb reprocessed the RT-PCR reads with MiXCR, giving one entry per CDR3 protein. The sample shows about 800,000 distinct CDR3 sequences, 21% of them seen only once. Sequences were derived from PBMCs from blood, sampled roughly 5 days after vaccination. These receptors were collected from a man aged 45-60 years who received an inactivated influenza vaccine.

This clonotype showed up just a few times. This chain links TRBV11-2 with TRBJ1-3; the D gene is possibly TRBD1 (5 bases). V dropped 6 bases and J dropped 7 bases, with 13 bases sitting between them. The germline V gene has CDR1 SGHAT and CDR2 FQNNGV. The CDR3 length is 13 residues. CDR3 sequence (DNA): TGTGCCAGCAGGTTAAATCGGGGGAACACCATATATTTT. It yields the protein CASRLNRGNTIYF.

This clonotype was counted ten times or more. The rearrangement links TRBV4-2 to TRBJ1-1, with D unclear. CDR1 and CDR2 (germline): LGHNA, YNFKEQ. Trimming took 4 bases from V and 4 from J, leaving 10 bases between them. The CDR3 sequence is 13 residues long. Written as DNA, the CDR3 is TGTGCCAGCAGCCTACCTGATCGCACTGAAGCTTTCTTT. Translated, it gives CASSLPDRTEAFF.

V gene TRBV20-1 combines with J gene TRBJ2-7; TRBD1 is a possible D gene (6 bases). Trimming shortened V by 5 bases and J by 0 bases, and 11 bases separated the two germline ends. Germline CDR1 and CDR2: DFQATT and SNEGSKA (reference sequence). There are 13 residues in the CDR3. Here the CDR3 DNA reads TGCAGTGCTCAGGGGATACCCTCCTACGAGCAGTACTTC. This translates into CSAQGIPSYEQYF.

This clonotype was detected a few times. Here the CDR3 reads CASSRTSGGLTTDTQYF. The CDR3 DNA is TGTGCCAGCTCCCGGACTAGCGGGGGGCTTACCACAGATACGCAGTATTTT. The V gene is TRBV18, the J gene TRBJ2-3, with TRBD2 matching over 14 bases. CDR1 KGHSH and CDR2 LQKENI come from the germline V gene. Trimming cost V 6 bases and J 2 bases; bases outside gene matches: 7. The CDR3 consists of 17 residues.

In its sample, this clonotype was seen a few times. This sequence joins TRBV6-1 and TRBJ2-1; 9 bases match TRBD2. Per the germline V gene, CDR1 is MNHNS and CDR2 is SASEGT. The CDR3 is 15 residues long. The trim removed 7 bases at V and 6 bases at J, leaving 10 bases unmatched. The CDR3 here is CASMAVAGVGNEQFF. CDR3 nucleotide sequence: TGTGCCAGCATGGCGGTAGCGGGGGTCGGCAATGAGCAGTTCTTC.

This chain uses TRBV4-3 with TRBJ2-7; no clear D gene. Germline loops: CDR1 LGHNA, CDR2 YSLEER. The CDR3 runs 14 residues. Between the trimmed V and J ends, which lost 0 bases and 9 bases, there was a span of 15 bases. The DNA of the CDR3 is TGCGCCAGCAGCCAAGAGTTGACTCCAGACGGGCAGTACTTC. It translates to CASSQELTPDGQYF.

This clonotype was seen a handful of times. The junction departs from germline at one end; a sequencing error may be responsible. CDR3 amino acids: CASSPFTTGSAVTLF. CDR3 DNA: TGTGCCAGCAGTCCCTTTACGACAGGGTCTGCGGTTACCCTTTTC. The rearrangement uses TRBV27 and TRBJ2-7; TRBD1 matches 7 bases. In germline, CDR1 is MNHEY, CDR2 SMNVEV (reference sequence). The CDR3 is 15 amino acids.

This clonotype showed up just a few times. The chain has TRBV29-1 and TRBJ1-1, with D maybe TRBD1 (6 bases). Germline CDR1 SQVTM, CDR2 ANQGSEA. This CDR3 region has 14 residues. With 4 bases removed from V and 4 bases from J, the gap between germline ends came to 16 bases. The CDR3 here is CSVGSQGGGTEAFF. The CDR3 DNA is TGCAGCGTTGGCTCACAGGGAGGGGGCACTGAAGCTTTCTTT.

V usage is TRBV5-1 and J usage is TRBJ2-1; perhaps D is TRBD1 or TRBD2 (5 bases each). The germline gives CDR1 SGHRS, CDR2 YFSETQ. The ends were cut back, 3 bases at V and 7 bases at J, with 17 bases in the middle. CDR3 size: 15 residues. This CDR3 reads CASSYGTPPRNEQFF. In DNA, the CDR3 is TGCGCCAGCAGCTACGGGACCCCCCCAAGAAATGAGCAGTTCTTC.

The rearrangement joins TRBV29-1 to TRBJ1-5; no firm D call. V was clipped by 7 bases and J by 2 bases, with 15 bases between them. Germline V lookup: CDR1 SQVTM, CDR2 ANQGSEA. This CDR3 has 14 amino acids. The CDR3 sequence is CSASIGSGNQPQHF. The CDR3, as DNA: TGCAGCGCCTCCATTGGGAGTGGCAATCAGCCCCAGCATTTT.

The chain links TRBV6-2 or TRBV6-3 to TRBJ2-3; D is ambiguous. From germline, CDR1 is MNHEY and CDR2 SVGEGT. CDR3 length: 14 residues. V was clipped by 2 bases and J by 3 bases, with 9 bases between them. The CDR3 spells CASSYGPLTDTQYF. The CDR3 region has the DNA TGTGCCAGCAGTTACGGGCCGTTAACAGATACGCAGTATTTT.

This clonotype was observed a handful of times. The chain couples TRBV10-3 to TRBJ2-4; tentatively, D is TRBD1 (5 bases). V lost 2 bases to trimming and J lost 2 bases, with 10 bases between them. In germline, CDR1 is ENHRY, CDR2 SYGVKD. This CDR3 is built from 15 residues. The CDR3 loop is CAISEPQASKNIQYF. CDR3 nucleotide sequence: TGTGCCATCAGTGAGCCACAGGCGTCCAAAAACATTCAGTACTTC.

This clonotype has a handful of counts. The CDR3 coding sequence is TGTGCTAGTGGTTTAACCGGGACTGGCACAGATACGCAGTATTTT. Protein sequence: CASGLTGTGTDTQYF. The genes are TRBV12-5 and TRBJ2-3; tentatively, D is TRBD2 (6 bases). V dropped 3 bases and J dropped 1 base, with 11 bases sitting between them. This CDR3 spans 15 amino acids. Germline loops: CDR1 LGHNT, CDR2 FRNRAP.

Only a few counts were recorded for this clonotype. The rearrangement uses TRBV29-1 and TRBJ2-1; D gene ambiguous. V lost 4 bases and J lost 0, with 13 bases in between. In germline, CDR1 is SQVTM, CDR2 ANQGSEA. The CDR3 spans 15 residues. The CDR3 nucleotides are TGCAGCGTTGCTTACCGGCCGAGCTCCTACAATGAGCAGTTCTTC. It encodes CSVAYRPSSYNEQFF.